This T cell receptor (beta chain) was retrieved from a study of blood T cells in healthy people across ages. Study observations and caveats: CMV infection status of these donors was not known.

Trimming cost V 4 bases and J 3 bases, with 13 bases left between them. The CDR3 contains 15 residues. Per the germline V gene, CDR1 is LGHDT and CDR2 is YNNKEL (reference sequence). Total RNA extracted from each sample amounted to at least 6 micrograms. To note about this clonotype: Its antigen is undetermined.

A sample-barcoded 5' primer and a J-beta primer mix were used in a second PCR of roughly 7 to 11 cycles. TCRdb independently ran MiXCR on the 5' RACE reads; one entry per CDR3 protein. The table has fewer than 650,000 distinct CDR3 sequences, 27% seen once. This same sample was also part of a study on T cells of mothers and their children.

This TCR was sampled from a boy younger than 10 in good health. This chain joins TRBV3-1 and TRBJ2-1, with D tentatively TRBD1 or TRBD2 (5 bases each). Sequencing used blood. The CDR3 DNA follows: TGTGCCAGCAGCCGATACCGGGACCACTACAATGAGCAGTTCTTC. Amino acid sequence: CASSRYRDHYNEQFF.